The 7 T cell receptor beta chains given below trace back to one sample, sequenced in a study of chemoradiotherapy in HPV16-positive cancers. Sequencing was performed with immunoSEQ multiplex PCR; in TCRdb, only in-frame clones are kept and a portion is missing. The sample shows approximately 500 clones, about 85% of them seen only once. The input for sequencing was tumor tissue, taken from a patient who underwent chemoradiotherapy. Source of these receptors: a human donor with HPV-associated anogenital cancer.

The genes are TRBV10-2 and TRBJ2-1; TRBD2 aligns across 7 bases. The ends lost 3 bases at V and 5 bases at J; junction bases unmatched: 13. The CDR3 contains 17 residues. In germline, CDR1 is WSHSY, CDR2 SAAADI. In nucleotides, the CDR3 is TGCGCCAGCAGTGACCCTAGCGGAGGTGGGCTTAACAATGAGCAGTTCTTC. Translated: CASSDPSGGGLNNEQFF.

This chain uses TRBV6-5 with TRBJ2-7, with D tentatively TRBD2 (6 bases). Germline CDR1 MNHEY, CDR2 SVGAGI. The CDR3 contains 13 residues. V lost 6 bases and J lost 0, with 9 bases in between. The CDR3 spells CASRTGSSYEQYF. The CDR3 DNA follows: TGTGCCAGCAGGACCGGGAGCTCCTACGAGCAGTACTTC.

The rearrangement joins TRBV9 to TRBJ2-1; 12 positions agree with TRBD2. The junction had 6 bases not matched to a gene; V was cut back by 0 bases and J by 8 bases. CDR3 length: 16 amino acids. The germline CDR1 and CDR2 sequences are SGDLS and YYNGEE. CDR3 loop: CASSVVGLAGLHEQFF. CDR3 bases: TGTGCCAGCAGCGTAGTTGGACTAGCGGGATTACATGAGCAGTTCTTC.

This chain joins TRBV28 and TRBJ2-7; 9 nucleotides line up with TRBD1. CDR1 is MDHEN, CDR2 SYDVKM, per germline. This CDR3 is 14 amino acids long. J gave up 6 bases and V 6 bases, and 9 bases lay outside the gene matches. For the CDR3, the DNA is TGTGCCAGCAGGGGGGGACAGGGAAGAAGCGAGCAGTACTTC. Its protein is CASRGGQGRSEQYF.

V gene TRBV7-3 combines with J gene TRBJ2-5; D tentatively reads TRBD1 or TRBD2 (5 bases each). The germline gives CDR1 SGHTA, CDR2 FQGTGA. V was pared by 0 bases and J by 1 base, with 9 bases between. The CDR3 totals 15 residues. The CDR3 loop is CASSLTLGGQETQYF. The CDR3 DNA sequence: TGTGCCAGCAGCTTAACGCTTGGGGGCCAAGAGACCCAGTACTTC. Full variable domain (remainder filled in from reference TRBV7-3 and TRBJ2-5): GAGVSQTPSNKVTEKGKYVELRCDPISGHTALYWYRQSLGQGPEFLIYFQGTGAADDSGLPNDRFFAVRPEGSVSTLKIQRTERGDSAVYLCASSLTLGGQETQYFGPGTRLLVL.

This sequence joins TRBV19 and TRBJ2-2; D is ambiguous. The CDR3 contains 13 residues. Germline-derived CDR1 and CDR2 are LNHDA and SQIVND (reference sequence). V lost 3 bases and J 5 bases, leaving 7 bases between the germline ends. Here the CDR3 reads CASSMQTTGELFF. The CDR3 DNA reads as TGTGCCAGTAGTATGCAGACGACCGGGGAGCTGTTTTTT. Full variable domain (missing parts from reference TRBV19 and TRBJ2-2): DGGITQSPKYLFRKEGQNVTLSCEQNLNHDAMYWYRQDPGQGLRLIYYSQIVNDFQKGDIAEGYSVSREKKESFPLTVTSAQKNPTAFYLCASSMQTTGELFFGEGSRLTVL.

The chain is built from TRBV19 and TRBJ2-2; 8 positions match TRBD2. Per the germline V gene, CDR1 is LNHDA and CDR2 is SQIVND (reference sequence). This CDR3 is 15 amino acids long. Trimming took 6 bases from V and 4 from J; bases not matched to a gene: 7. The CDR3 here is CASRQAGERTGELFF. The CDR3 nucleotides are TGTGCCAGTAGGCAAGCGGGGGAGCGCACCGGGGAGCTGTTTTTT.